Listed below are T cell receptor beta chains from one sample, sequenced in a study of T cell responses to AZD1222 COVID-19 vaccine. TCRdb keeps only in-frame clones here, not all; method: immunoSEQ multiplex PCR. The sample shows 58,000 or so clones, roughly 84% of them seen only once. Material: peripheral blood, obtained on day 0 of AZD1222 vaccination. All receptors derive from an adult in good health. CDR3s include the opening cysteine and the closing phenylalanine or tryptophan. A D gene is named only where the DNA matches it firmly. Only part of the rows carry a size: once, few, many, or a class if the clone is expanded.

v_gene,d_gene,j_gene,abundance,CDR3aa,CDR3nt
TRBV9,-,TRBJ2-3,-,CASSVNPGTDTQYF,TGTGCCAGCAGCGTAAATCCTGGCACAGATACGCAGTATTTT
TRBV13,-,TRBJ1-5,-,CASSFGVDQPQHF,TGTGCCAGCAGCTTTGGGGTAGATCAGCCCCAGCATTTT
TRBV28,-,TRBJ1-2,-,CASSSVNYGYTF,TGTGCCAGCAGTTCCGTGAACTATGGCTACACCTTC
TRBV9,-,TRBJ2-7,-,CASSDEGRYEQYF,TGTGCCAGCAGCGACGAGGGCAGGTACGAGCAGTACTTC
TRBV6-5,-,TRBJ2-2,once,CASGAGTGELFF,TGTGCCAGCGGGGCAGGCACCGGGGAGCTGTTTTTT
TRBV30,TRBD1,TRBJ1-5,-,CAWSDDRGDQPQHF,TGTGCCTGGAGTGACGACAGGGGGGATCAGCCCCAGCATTTT
TRBV6-1,TRBD2,TRBJ2-1,few,CASSEEVRLAGGREQFF,TGTGCCAGCAGTGAAGAAGTGAGACTAGCGGGGGGTCGGGAGCAGTTCTTC
TRBV20-1,-,TRBJ2-1,-,CSSGLEGEQFF,TGCAGTTCGGGCTTGGAGGGAGAGCAGTTCTTC
TRBV2,-,TRBJ1-1,-,CASSEGGTEAFF,TGTGCCAGCAGTGAAGGGGGGACTGAAGCTTTCTTT
TRBV9,-,TRBJ1-1,-,CASSTRHEGEAFF,TGTGCCAGCAGCACCAGACACGAGGGTGAAGCTTTCTTT
TRBV20-1,-,TRBJ2-7,-,CSASASSGSHYEQYF,TGCAGTGCTAGTGCCTCCAGCGGGTCTCACTACGAGCAGTACTTC
TRBV28,TRBD2,TRBJ2-1,-,CASSLGTSFRIKPYNEQFF,TGTGCCAGCAGTTTAGGGACTAGCTTCCGCATAAAACCCTACAATGAGCAGTTCTTC
TRBV5-1,-,TRBJ2-3,-,CASYIGGGGDTQYF,TGCGCCAGCTACATTGGAGGAGGGGGAGATACGCAGTATTTT
TRBV9,-,TRBJ2-1,-,CASSVSGLPRRYNEQFF,TGTGCCAGCAGCGTATCGGGACTTCCTCGGCGGTACAATGAGCAGTTCTTC
TRBV3-1/TRBV3-2,-,TRBJ2-3,-,CASSQTVTGTQYF,TGTGCCAGCAGCCAGACGGTTACCGGGACGCAGTATTTT
TRBV12-3/TRBV12-4,-,TRBJ2-4,-,CASSFGTSIQYF,TGTGCCAGCAGTTTTGGGACAAGCATTCAGTACTTC
TRBV11-1,TRBD2,TRBJ2-1,few,CASSWGGTPPFF,TGTGCCAGCAGCTGGGGGGGGACCCCTCCGTTCTTC
TRBV6-5,-,TRBJ1-2,-,CASSYSKAPYTF,TGTGCCAGCAGTTACTCGAAGGCGCCCTACACCTTC
TRBV11-2,-,TRBJ1-2,-,CASSRYGDYGYTF,TGTGCCAGCAGCCGGTACGGCGACTATGGCTACACCTTC